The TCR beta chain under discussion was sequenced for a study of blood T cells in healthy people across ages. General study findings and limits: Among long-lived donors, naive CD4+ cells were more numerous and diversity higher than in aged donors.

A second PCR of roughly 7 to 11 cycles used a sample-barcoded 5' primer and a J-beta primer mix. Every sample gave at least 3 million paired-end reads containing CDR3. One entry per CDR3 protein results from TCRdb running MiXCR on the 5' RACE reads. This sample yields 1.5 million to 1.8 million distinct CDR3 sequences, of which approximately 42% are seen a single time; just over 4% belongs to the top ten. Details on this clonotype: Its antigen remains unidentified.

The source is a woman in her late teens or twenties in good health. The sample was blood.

The DNA for the CDR3 is TGTGCCAGCAGCCCCGGGGACAGGGACTACGAGCAGTACTTC. It yields the protein CASSPGDRDYEQYF. This sequence joins TRBV7-9 and TRBJ2-7; TRBD1 matches at 9 bases. This CDR3 is 14 amino acids long. The junction had 5 bases not matched to a gene; V was cut back by 5 bases and J by 3 bases. The germline V gene has CDR1 SEHNR and CDR2 FQNEAQ (reference sequence).